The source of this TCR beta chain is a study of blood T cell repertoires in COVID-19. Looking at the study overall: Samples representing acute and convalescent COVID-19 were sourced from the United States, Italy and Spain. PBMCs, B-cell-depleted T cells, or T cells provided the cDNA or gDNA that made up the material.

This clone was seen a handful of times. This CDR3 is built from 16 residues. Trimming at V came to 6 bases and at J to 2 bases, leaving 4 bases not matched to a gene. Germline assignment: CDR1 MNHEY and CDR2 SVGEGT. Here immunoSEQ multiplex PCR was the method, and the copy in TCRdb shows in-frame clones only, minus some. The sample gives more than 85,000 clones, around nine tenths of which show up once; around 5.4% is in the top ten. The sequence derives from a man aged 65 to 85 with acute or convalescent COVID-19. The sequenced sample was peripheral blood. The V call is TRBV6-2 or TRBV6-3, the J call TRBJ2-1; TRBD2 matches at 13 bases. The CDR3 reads CASSGGLAGTYNEQFF. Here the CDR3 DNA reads TGTGCCAGCAGCGGGGGACTAGCGGGAACCTACAATGAGCAGTTCTTC.